This entry describes one TCR beta chain. The target antigen is unknown. The sample originates from a study of cytomegalovirus exposure and HLA in healthy donors. Study observations and caveats: More than 150 TCR beta chains were listed as cytomegalovirus-associated. In an earlier analysis, most TCR beta V segments were productive about 87% or about 30% of the time. Analyzed later, association rates of TCRs varied across HLA loci, with DRB1 most and HLA-C fewest. Indistinguishability led to the exclusion of some V segments, TRBV6-2 and TRBV6-3 included.

PCR employed 60 Vbeta and 13 Jbeta primers. Generated by immunoSEQ multiplex PCR, the TCRdb table keeps only in-frame clones and is missing some. Seen here are 85,000 to 100,000 clones, over 60% observed once, and the top ten hold about 3.6%. Germline V gene lookup returns CDR1 SGDLS and CDR2 YYNGEE. Trimming took off 0 bases at V and 6 bases at J, with 8 bases between the two ends. The CDR3 spans 13 residues. Sequenced sample: PBMCs. The sequence derives from a male donor in good health and CMV-seropositive. The V and J genes are TRBV9 and TRBJ2-3; the D is unclear. This CDR3 reads CASSVGPGDTQYF. The CDR3 DNA sequence: TGTGCCAGCAGCGTAGGGCCTGGCGATACGCAGTATTTT.